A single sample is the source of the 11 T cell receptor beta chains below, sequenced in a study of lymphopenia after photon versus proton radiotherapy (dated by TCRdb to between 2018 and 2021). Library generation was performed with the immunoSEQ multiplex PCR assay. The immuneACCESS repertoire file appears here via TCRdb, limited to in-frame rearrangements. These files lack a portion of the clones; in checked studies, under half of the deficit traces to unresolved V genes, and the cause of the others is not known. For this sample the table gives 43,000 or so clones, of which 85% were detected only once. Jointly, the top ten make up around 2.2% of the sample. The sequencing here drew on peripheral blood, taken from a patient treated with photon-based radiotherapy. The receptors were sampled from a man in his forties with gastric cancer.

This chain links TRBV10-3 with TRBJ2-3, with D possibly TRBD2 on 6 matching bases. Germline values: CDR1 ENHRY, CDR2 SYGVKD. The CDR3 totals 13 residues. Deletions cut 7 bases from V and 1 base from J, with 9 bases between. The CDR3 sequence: CAINGGGTDTQYF. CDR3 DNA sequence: TGTGCCATCAACGGGGGAGGCACAGATACGCAGTATTTT.

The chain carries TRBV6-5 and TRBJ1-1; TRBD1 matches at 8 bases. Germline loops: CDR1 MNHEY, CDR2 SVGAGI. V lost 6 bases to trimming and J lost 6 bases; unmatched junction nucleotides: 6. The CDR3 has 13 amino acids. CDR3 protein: CASRAGGKAEAFF. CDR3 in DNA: TGTGCCAGCAGAGCAGGGGGCAAAGCTGAAGCTTTCTTT.

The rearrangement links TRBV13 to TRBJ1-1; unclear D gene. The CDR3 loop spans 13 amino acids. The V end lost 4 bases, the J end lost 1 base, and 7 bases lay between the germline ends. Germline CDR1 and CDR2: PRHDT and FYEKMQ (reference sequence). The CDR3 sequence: CASSSSGNTEAFF. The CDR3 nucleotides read TGTGCCAGCAGCTCCTCTGGGAACACTGAAGCTTTCTTT.

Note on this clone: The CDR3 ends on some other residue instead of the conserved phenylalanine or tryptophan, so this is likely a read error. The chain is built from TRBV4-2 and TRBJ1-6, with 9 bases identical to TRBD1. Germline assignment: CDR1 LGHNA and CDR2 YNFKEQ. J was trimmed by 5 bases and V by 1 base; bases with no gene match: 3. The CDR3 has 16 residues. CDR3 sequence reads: CASSQVGTGNNSPLHL. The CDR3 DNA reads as TGTGCCAGCAGCCAAGTCGGGACAGGGAATAATTCACCCCTCCACCTT.

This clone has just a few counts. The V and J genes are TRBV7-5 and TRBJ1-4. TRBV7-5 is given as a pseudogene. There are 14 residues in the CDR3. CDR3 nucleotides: TGTGCCAGAAGCCCCGAGGGAGTGGACGAAAAACTGTTTTTT. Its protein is CARSPEGVDEKLFF.

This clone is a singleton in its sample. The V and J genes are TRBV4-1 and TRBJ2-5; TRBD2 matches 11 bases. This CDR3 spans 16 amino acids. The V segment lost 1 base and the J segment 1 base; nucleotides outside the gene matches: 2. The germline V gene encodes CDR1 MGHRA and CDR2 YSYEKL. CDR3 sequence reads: CASSQVAGGLQETQYF. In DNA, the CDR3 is TGCGCCAGCAGCCAAGTAGCGGGGGGGCTCCAAGAGACCCAGTACTTC.

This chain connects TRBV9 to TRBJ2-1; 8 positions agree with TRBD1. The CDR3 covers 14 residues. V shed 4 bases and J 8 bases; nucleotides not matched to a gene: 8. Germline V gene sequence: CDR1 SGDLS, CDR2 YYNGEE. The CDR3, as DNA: TGTGCCAGCAGCCCCAGGACAGGGACAGATGAGCAGTTCTTC. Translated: CASSPRTGTDEQFF.

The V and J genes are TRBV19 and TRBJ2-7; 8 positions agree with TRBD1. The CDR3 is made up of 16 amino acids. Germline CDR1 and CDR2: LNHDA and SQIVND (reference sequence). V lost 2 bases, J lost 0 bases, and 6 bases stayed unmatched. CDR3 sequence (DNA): TGTGCCAGTAGTATAAATTCAGGGACAGGCTCCTACGAGCAGTACTTC. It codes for CASSINSGTGSYEQYF.

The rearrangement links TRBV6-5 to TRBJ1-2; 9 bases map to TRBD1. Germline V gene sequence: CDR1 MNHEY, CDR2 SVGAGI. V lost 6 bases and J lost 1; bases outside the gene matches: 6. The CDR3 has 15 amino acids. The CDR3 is CASRRTGASNYGYTF. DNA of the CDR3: TGTGCCAGCAGGAGGACAGGGGCGAGTAACTATGGCTACACCTTC.

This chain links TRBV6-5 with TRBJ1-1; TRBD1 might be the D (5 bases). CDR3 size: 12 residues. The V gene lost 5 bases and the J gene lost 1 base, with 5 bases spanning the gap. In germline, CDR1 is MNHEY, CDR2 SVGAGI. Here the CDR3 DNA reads TGTGCCAGCAGTGGGACGAACACTGAAGCTTTCTTT. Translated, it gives CASSGTNTEAFF.

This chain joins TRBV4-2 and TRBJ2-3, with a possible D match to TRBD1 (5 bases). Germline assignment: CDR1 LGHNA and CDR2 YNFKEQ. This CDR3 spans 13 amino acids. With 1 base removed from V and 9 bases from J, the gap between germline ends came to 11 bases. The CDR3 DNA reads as TGTGCCAGCAGCCAAGGGCCGAAGGGGACGCAGTATTTT. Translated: CASSQGPKGTQYF.